This entry is about one T cell receptor (beta chain). As yet, its antigen is unknown. The source of the sample is a study of T cells in tumors after PD-1 blockade. Across the whole study: Some patients also took daily vismodegib 150 mg during anti-PD-1 treatment.

Sequencing used immunoSEQ multiplex PCR; TCRdb keeps in-frame clones, though not all of them. The repertoire holds some 43,000 clones, with about 85% as singletons. General study findings and limits: Some novel exhausted tumor clones appeared in pre-treatment blood, suggesting peripheral recruitment.

This CDR3 has 14 residues. CDR1 and CDR2 (germline): MGHDK, SYGVNS. Trimming cost V 2 bases and J 7 bases; bases outside gene matches: 8. The J gene is TRBJ2-7, the V gene TRBV25-1, with 7 bases fitting TRBD1. This clonotype originated in a human donor with basal cell carcinoma. The input for sequencing was PBMCs, taken before anti-PD-1 treatment. CDR3 in DNA: TGTGCCAGCAGTGAAGGGAGACAGGGTGAGGAGCAGTACTTC. Amino acid sequence: CASSEGRQGEEQYF.